Listed here are 3 T cell receptor beta chains from one sample, sequenced in a study of T-cell reconstitution after alpha-beta-depleted transplantation in children. A TCRbeta library incorporating unique molecular identifiers was prepared. TCRdb redid the calling of the PCR reads with MiXCR, one entry per CDR3 protein. The sample shows a few hundred thousand distinct CDR3 sequences, about 9.2% of them seen only once. The specimen comprised PBMCs from the stem cell graft donor, sampled from the stem cell graft. The receptors were gathered from a human donor who donated a stem cell graft to a child with acute lymphoblastic leukemia.

The V call is TRBV29-1, the J call TRBJ1-2, with TRBD1 identical over 10 bases. The CDR3 contains 16 residues. CDR1 is SQVTM and CDR2 is ANQGSEA in the germline V gene. V trimming: 6 bases; J trimming: 5 bases; junction bases outside the gene matches: 15. CDR3 DNA sequence: TGCAGCGTAGGGGGGACAGGGGCATCCGGCGTATATGGCTACACCTTC. Protein product: CSVGGTGASGVYGYTF. The full variable domain, its missing parts supplied by reference TRBV29-1 and TRBJ1-2, is SAVISQKPSRDICQRGTSLTIQCQVDSQVTMMFWYRQQPGQSLTLIATANQGSEATYESGFVIDKFPISRPNLTFSTLTVSNMSPEDSSIYLCSVGGTGASGVYGYTFGSGTRLTVV.

This chain links TRBV10-3 with TRBJ2-5; 10 nucleotides agree with TRBD1. There are 16 residues in the CDR3. Unmatched junction bases numbered 7, after V lost 3 bases and J lost 3 bases. Germline CDR1 and CDR2: ENHRY and SYGVKD. The CDR3 nucleotides read TGTGCCATCAGTGAAGTAGACAGGGGGCTTAAAGAGACCCAGTACTTC. It specifies CAISEVDRGLKETQYF.

This clonotype was seen only a few times. The chain employs TRBV20-1 and TRBJ2-7, with TRBD2 matching 7 bases. Germline V lookup: CDR1 DFQATT, CDR2 SNEGSKA (reference sequence). The CDR3 runs to 12 residues. V lost 5 bases to trimming and J lost 3 bases; unmatched junction nucleotides: 4. CDR3 protein: CSAGTKVYEQYF. In DNA form, the CDR3 reads TGCAGTGCTGGGACTAAAGTCTACGAGCAGTACTTC.